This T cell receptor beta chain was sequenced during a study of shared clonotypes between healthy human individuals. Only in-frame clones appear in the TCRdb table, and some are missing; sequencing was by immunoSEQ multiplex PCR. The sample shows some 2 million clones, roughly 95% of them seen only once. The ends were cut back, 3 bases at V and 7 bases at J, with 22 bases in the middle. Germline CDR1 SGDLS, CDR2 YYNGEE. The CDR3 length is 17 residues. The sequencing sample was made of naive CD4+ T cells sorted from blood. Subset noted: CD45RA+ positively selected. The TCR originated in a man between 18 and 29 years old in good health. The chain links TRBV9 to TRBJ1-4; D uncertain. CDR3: CASSGPGPRLTIEKLFF. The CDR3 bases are TGTGCCAGCAGCGGTCCCGGGCCCCGATTGACAATTGAAAAACTGTTTTTT.